A selection of T cell receptor beta chains follows, all from one sample in a study of shared clonotypes between healthy human individuals. The protocol was immunoSEQ multiplex PCR, while the TCRdb copy is restricted to in-frame clones and leaves out a portion. The sample yields 2 million to 2.5 million clones, approximately 94% seen once. Sequencing was carried out using naive CD4+ T cells sorted from blood. The receptors shown here come from a man between 18 and 35 years old in good health. Each CDR3 is given with its conserved first and last residue. Each record gives: V gene, clone size, CDR3 length, J gene, D gene, CDR3 protein, CDR3 DNA. D genes are given only for firm matches. Clone size is stated in some rows and not others, as once, few, many or a class when expanded.

v_call: TRBV7-9
clone_size: NA
cdr3_length: 16
j_call: TRBJ2-2
d_call: NA
cdr3_aa: CASSPLSGFFTGELFF
cdr3_nt: TGTGCCAGCAGCCCTCTTAGTGGATTTTTCACCGGGGAGCTGTTTTTT

v_call: TRBV25-1
clone_size: once
cdr3_length: 14
j_call: TRBJ1-3
d_call: NA
cdr3_aa: CASSDSRSGNTIYF
cdr3_nt: TGTGCCAGCAGTGACAGTCGCTCTGGAAACACCATATATTTT

v_call: TRBV11-3
clone_size: NA
cdr3_length: 12
j_call: TRBJ2-1
d_call: NA
cdr3_aa: CASSFGPSEQFF
cdr3_nt: TGTGCCAGCAGCTTCGGGCCCAGCGAGCAGTTCTTC

v_call: TRBV18
clone_size: NA
cdr3_length: 14
j_call: TRBJ2-2
d_call: NA
cdr3_aa: CASSLWRGTGELFF
cdr3_nt: TGTGCCAGCTCACTGTGGAGGGGCACCGGGGAGCTGTTTTTT

v_call: TRBV5-1
clone_size: NA
cdr3_length: 14
j_call: TRBJ2-7
d_call: NA
cdr3_aa: CASSAPTGFREQYF
cdr3_nt: TGCGCCAGCAGCGCACCTACAGGGTTTAGGGAGCAGTACTTC

v_call: TRBV4-1
clone_size: NA
cdr3_length: 14
j_call: TRBJ1-2
d_call: NA
cdr3_aa: CASSQDLQGYGYTF
cdr3_nt: TGCGCCAGCAGCCAAGATTTGCAGGGGTATGGCTACACCTTC

v_call: TRBV2
clone_size: NA
cdr3_length: 16
j_call: TRBJ1-2
d_call: TRBD1
cdr3_aa: CASRSLDLQGSYGYTF
cdr3_nt: TGTGCCAGCAGATCACTCGACTTACAGGGGAGCTATGGCTACACCTTC

v_call: TRBV10-1
clone_size: NA
cdr3_length: 15
j_call: TRBJ1-4
d_call: NA
cdr3_aa: CASSEFPATNEKLFF
cdr3_nt: TGCGCCAGCAGTGAGTTTCCAGCAACTAATGAAAAACTGTTTTTT

v_call: TRBV5-6
clone_size: NA
cdr3_length: 15
j_call: TRBJ1-5
d_call: NA
cdr3_aa: CASSRRTSGNQPQHF
cdr3_nt: TGTGCCAGCAGCCGTAGGACGTCAGGCAATCAGCCCCAGCATTTT

v_call: TRBV6-5
clone_size: NA
cdr3_length: 14
j_call: TRBJ1-1
d_call: TRBD1
cdr3_aa: CASSYSTGGTEAFF
cdr3_nt: TGTGCCAGCAGTTACTCTACAGGGGGAACTGAAGCTTTCTTT

v_call: TRBV10-1
clone_size: NA
cdr3_length: 16
j_call: TRBJ1-4
d_call: TRBD1
cdr3_aa: CASSVGRGFSNEKLFF
cdr3_nt: TGCGCCAGCAGTGTCGGCAGGGGGTTTTCTAATGAAAAACTGTTTTTT

v_call: TRBV9
clone_size: NA
cdr3_length: 16
j_call: TRBJ2-5
d_call: TRBD2
cdr3_aa: CASSVGLAGGLETQYF
cdr3_nt: TGTGCCAGCAGCGTAGGACTAGCGGGAGGGTTAGAGACCCAGTACTTC

v_call: TRBV19
clone_size: NA
cdr3_length: 15
j_call: TRBJ1-4
d_call: TRBD1
cdr3_aa: CASRDRSTTNEKLFF
cdr3_nt: TGTGCCAGTCGGGACAGGTCGACAACTAATGAAAAACTGTTTTTT

v_call: TRBV5-4
clone_size: NA
cdr3_length: 15
j_call: TRBJ1-3
d_call: TRBD1
cdr3_aa: CASSLGPGQGNTIYF
cdr3_nt: TGTGCCAGCAGCTTGGGGCCGGGACAGGGAAACACCATATATTTT

v_call: TRBV5-6
clone_size: NA
cdr3_length: 14
j_call: TRBJ2-5
d_call: TRBD2
cdr3_aa: CASIRSGSPETQYF
cdr3_nt: TGTGCCAGCATCCGGAGCGGGAGCCCAGAGACCCAGTACTTC

v_call: TRBV6-5
clone_size: NA
cdr3_length: 14
j_call: TRBJ1-1
d_call: NA
cdr3_aa: CASSYGQRNTEAFF
cdr3_nt: TGTGCCAGCAGTTACGGACAGCGGAACACTGAAGCTTTCTTT

v_call: TRBV7-2
clone_size: NA
cdr3_length: 15
j_call: TRBJ2-5
d_call: NA
cdr3_aa: CASSSRSSNQETQYF
cdr3_nt: TGTGCCAGCAGCTCCCGATCTAGTAATCAAGAGACCCAGTACTTC

v_call: TRBV10-2
clone_size: NA
cdr3_length: 15
j_call: TRBJ2-7
d_call: TRBD1
cdr3_aa: CASSDIGDSSYEQYF
cdr3_nt: TGCGCCAGCAGTGACATCGGGGACAGCTCCTACGAGCAGTACTTC

v_call: TRBV9
clone_size: NA
cdr3_length: 14
j_call: TRBJ2-7
d_call: NA
cdr3_aa: CASSVGGDSYEQYF
cdr3_nt: TGTGCCAGCAGCGTAGGGGGCGACTCCTACGAGCAGTACTTC

v_call: TRBV5-3
clone_size: NA
cdr3_length: 15
j_call: TRBJ2-5
d_call: TRBD1
cdr3_aa: CARSRETGGQETQYF
cdr3_nt: TGTGCCAGAAGCCGCGAGACAGGGGGCCAAGAGACCCAGTACTTC

v_call: TRBV13
clone_size: NA
cdr3_length: 14
j_call: TRBJ2-1
d_call: NA
cdr3_aa: CASSLVGTDLEQFF
cdr3_nt: TGTGCCAGCAGCTTAGTAGGGACTGATCTAGAGCAGTTCTTC

v_call: TRBV2
clone_size: NA
cdr3_length: 12
j_call: TRBJ2-5
d_call: NA
cdr3_aa: CASRTRPETQYF
cdr3_nt: TGTGCCAGCCGGACTCGGCCAGAGACCCAGTACTTC

v_call: TRBV4-2
clone_size: NA
cdr3_length: 16
j_call: TRBJ2-6
d_call: NA
cdr3_aa: CASSREGTTGANVLTF
cdr3_nt: TGTGCCAGCAGCCGAGAGGGGACAACTGGGGCCAACGTCCTGACTTTC

v_call: TRBV5-1
clone_size: NA
cdr3_length: 14
j_call: TRBJ2-1
d_call: NA
cdr3_aa: CASSLSALGDEQFF
cdr3_nt: TGCGCCAGCAGCTTGTCGGCTTTGGGCGATGAGCAGTTCTTC

v_call: TRBV7-9
clone_size: NA
cdr3_length: 14
j_call: TRBJ2-7
d_call: NA
cdr3_aa: CASSLEYRPSEQYF
cdr3_nt: TGTGCCAGCAGCTTAGAATATCGGCCCAGCGAGCAGTACTTC

v_call: TRBV13
clone_size: NA
cdr3_length: 17
j_call: TRBJ2-7
d_call: TRBD2
cdr3_aa: CASSRASTSASSYEQYF
cdr3_nt: TGTGCCAGCAGCCGAGCCTCGACTAGCGCGAGCTCCTACGAGCAGTACTTC

v_call: TRBV25-1
clone_size: NA
cdr3_length: 15
j_call: TRBJ2-5
d_call: TRBD2
cdr3_aa: CASSELAGVQETQYF
cdr3_nt: TGTGCCAGCAGTGAACTAGCGGGGGTCCAAGAGACCCAGTACTTC

v_call: TRBV18
clone_size: NA
cdr3_length: 16
j_call: TRBJ2-4
d_call: TRBD1
cdr3_aa: CASSPSTGGTKNIQYF
cdr3_nt: TGTGCCAGCTCACCCTCAACAGGGGGTACCAAAAACATTCAGTACTTC

v_call: TRBV5-6
clone_size: NA
cdr3_length: 15
j_call: TRBJ1-5
d_call: TRBD1
cdr3_aa: CASSLGDRVNQPQHF
cdr3_nt: TGTGCCAGCAGCTTGGGGGACAGGGTCAATCAGCCCCAGCATTTT

v_call: TRBV5-4
clone_size: NA
cdr3_length: 14
j_call: TRBJ2-5
d_call: NA
cdr3_aa: CASSSVGFEETQYF
cdr3_nt: TGTGCCAGCAGTTCGGTCGGTTTTGAAGAGACCCAGTACTTC

v_call: TRBV5-4
clone_size: NA
cdr3_length: 14
j_call: TRBJ2-7
d_call: NA
cdr3_aa: CASSYEGLLYEQYF
cdr3_nt: TGTGCCAGCAGTTACGAGGGGCTTCTCTACGAGCAGTACTTC

v_call: TRBV28
clone_size: NA
cdr3_length: 12
j_call: TRBJ1-5
d_call: NA
cdr3_aa: CASNDRDQPQHF
cdr3_nt: TGTGCCAGCAATGATAGAGATCAGCCCCAGCATTTT

v_call: TRBV6-1
clone_size: once
cdr3_length: 16
j_call: TRBJ2-5
d_call: TRBD2
cdr3_aa: CASSEGSSGRQETQYF
cdr3_nt: TGTGCCAGCAGTGAAGGTTCTAGCGGGAGACAAGAGACCCAGTACTTC

v_call: TRBV5-1
clone_size: NA
cdr3_length: 16
j_call: TRBJ2-5
d_call: NA
cdr3_aa: CASSLGGVGGQETQYF
cdr3_nt: TGCGCCAGCAGCTTGGGAGGTGTGGGGGGTCAAGAGACCCAGTACTTC

v_call: TRBV5-4
clone_size: once
cdr3_length: 14
j_call: TRBJ1-2
d_call: TRBD1
cdr3_aa: CASSPTGVRGGYTF
cdr3_nt: TGTGCCAGCAGCCCCACAGGGGTTCGAGGTGGCTACACCTTC

v_call: TRBV30
clone_size: NA
cdr3_length: 16
j_call: TRBJ1-5
d_call: NA
cdr3_aa: CAWSRSPGIRNQPQHF
cdr3_nt: TGTGCCTGGAGTAGAAGCCCAGGGATTCGCAATCAGCCCCAGCATTTT

v_call: TRBV7-2
clone_size: NA
cdr3_length: 13
j_call: TRBJ2-7
d_call: NA
cdr3_aa: CASSLAAAYEQYF
cdr3_nt: TGTGCCAGCAGCTTAGCGGCAGCCTACGAGCAGTACTTC

v_call: TRBV6-1
clone_size: NA
cdr3_length: 13
j_call: TRBJ1-5
d_call: NA
cdr3_aa: CASRALTHSPQHF
cdr3_nt: TGTGCCAGCAGGGCCCTCACCCATTCGCCCCAGCATTTT

v_call: TRBV6-1
clone_size: NA
cdr3_length: 15
j_call: TRBJ2-7
d_call: NA
cdr3_aa: CASSEAGTPRDEQYF
cdr3_nt: TGTGCCAGCAGTGAAGCTGGGACCCCGAGGGACGAGCAGTACTTC

v_call: TRBV30
clone_size: NA
cdr3_length: 14
j_call: TRBJ2-3
d_call: NA
cdr3_aa: CAWSVRPGTDTQYF
cdr3_nt: TGTGCCTGGAGTGTTCGACCGGGAACAGATACGCAGTATTTT

v_call: TRBV5-4
clone_size: once
cdr3_length: 15
j_call: TRBJ2-1
d_call: TRBD1
cdr3_aa: CASSSDRGAYNEQFF
cdr3_nt: TGTGCCAGCAGCTCGGACAGGGGAGCCTACAATGAGCAGTTCTTC

v_call: TRBV5-4
clone_size: NA
cdr3_length: 14
j_call: TRBJ1-2
d_call: TRBD1
cdr3_aa: CASSLGGTGNGYTF
cdr3_nt: TGTGCCAGCAGCTTGGGTGGGACAGGGAATGGCTACACCTTC

v_call: TRBV11-2
clone_size: NA
cdr3_length: 12
j_call: TRBJ2-5
d_call: NA
cdr3_aa: CASSLAGVTQYF
cdr3_nt: TGTGCCAGCAGCTTAGCAGGGGTGACCCAGTACTTC

v_call: TRBV6-5
clone_size: NA
cdr3_length: 14
j_call: TRBJ2-5
d_call: TRBD1
cdr3_aa: CASSYSGTGETQYF
cdr3_nt: TGTGCCAGCAGTTACTCTGGGACAGGAGAGACCCAGTACTTC

v_call: TRBV19
clone_size: once
cdr3_length: 17
j_call: TRBJ1-5
d_call: NA
cdr3_aa: CASSMSLGIYSNQPQHF
cdr3_nt: TGTGCCAGTAGTATGAGTTTGGGGATCTATAGCAATCAGCCCCAGCATTTT

v_call: TRBV6-4
clone_size: NA
cdr3_length: 17
j_call: TRBJ2-5
d_call: TRBD1
cdr3_aa: CASSDLKEQGEMETQYF
cdr3_nt: TGTGCCAGCAGTGACTTAAAGGAACAGGGGGAGATGGAGACCCAGTACTTC

v_call: TRBV6-5
clone_size: NA
cdr3_length: 14
j_call: TRBJ1-6
d_call: NA
cdr3_aa: CASRGEAHNSPLHF
cdr3_nt: TGTGCCAGCAGAGGGGAAGCCCATAATTCACCCCTCCACTTT

v_call: TRBV5-1
clone_size: NA
cdr3_length: 14
j_call: TRBJ1-1
d_call: NA
cdr3_aa: CASSSQDTNTEAFF
cdr3_nt: TGCGCCAGCAGCTCCCAGGACACGAACACTGAAGCTTTCTTT

v_call: TRBV9
clone_size: once
cdr3_length: 14
j_call: TRBJ2-7
d_call: NA
cdr3_aa: CASSVAGQNYEQYF
cdr3_nt: TGTGCCAGCAGCGTAGCCGGCCAGAACTACGAGCAGTACTTC

v_call: TRBV6-1
clone_size: NA
cdr3_length: 17
j_call: TRBJ2-7
d_call: NA
cdr3_aa: CASSEGGAGNPSYEQYF
cdr3_nt: TGTGCCAGCAGTGAAGGAGGGGCAGGAAACCCCTCCTACGAGCAGTACTTC

v_call: TRBV5-4
clone_size: NA
cdr3_length: 13
j_call: TRBJ2-7
d_call: TRBD2
cdr3_aa: CASSPAGGPEQYF
cdr3_nt: TGTGCCAGCAGCCCAGCGGGAGGGCCCGAGCAGTACTTC

v_call: TRBV5-1
clone_size: NA
cdr3_length: 14
j_call: TRBJ1-5
d_call: TRBD1
cdr3_aa: CASSPGQGNQPQHF
cdr3_nt: TGCGCCAGCAGCCCGGGACAGGGGAATCAGCCCCAGCATTTT